This TCR beta chain was observed in a study of cytomegalovirus exposure and HLA in healthy donors. In the PCR, 60 Vbeta and 13 Jbeta primers were used. Clones were sequenced by immunoSEQ multiplex PCR, and TCRdb holds only the in-frame ones, with some missing. The table shows fewer than 200,000 clones, with about 90% occurring only once. Germline V gene sequence: CDR1 ENHRY, CDR2 SYGVKD. The CDR3 totals 14 residues. The V end was cut by 7 bases, the J end by 4 bases, with 14 bases between. The TCR was taken from a girl less than two years old in good health and CMV-seronegative. Sequencing input: PBMCs. V usage is TRBV10-3 and J usage is TRBJ2-1, with D perhaps matching TRBD2 (6 bases). The DNA for the CDR3 is TGTGCCATCACCCAAGGGGAGGCATACAATGAGCAGTTCTTC. It specifies CAITQGEAYNEQFF.